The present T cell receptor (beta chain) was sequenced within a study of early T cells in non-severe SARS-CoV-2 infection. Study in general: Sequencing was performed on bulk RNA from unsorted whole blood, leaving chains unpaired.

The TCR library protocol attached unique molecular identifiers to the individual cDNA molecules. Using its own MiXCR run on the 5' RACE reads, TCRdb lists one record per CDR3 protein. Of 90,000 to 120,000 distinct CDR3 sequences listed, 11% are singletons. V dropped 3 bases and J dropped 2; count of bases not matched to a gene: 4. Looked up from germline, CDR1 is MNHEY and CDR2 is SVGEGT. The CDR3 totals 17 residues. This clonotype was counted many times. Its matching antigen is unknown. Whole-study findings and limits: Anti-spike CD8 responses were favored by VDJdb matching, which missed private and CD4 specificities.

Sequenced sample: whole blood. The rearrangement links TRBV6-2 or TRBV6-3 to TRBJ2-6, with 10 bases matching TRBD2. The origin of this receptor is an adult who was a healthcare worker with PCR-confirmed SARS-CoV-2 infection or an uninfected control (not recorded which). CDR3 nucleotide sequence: TGTGCCAGCAGTTATGGAGCGGGAGGGCCTGGGGCCAACGTCCTGACTTTC. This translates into CASSYGAGGPGANVLTF.